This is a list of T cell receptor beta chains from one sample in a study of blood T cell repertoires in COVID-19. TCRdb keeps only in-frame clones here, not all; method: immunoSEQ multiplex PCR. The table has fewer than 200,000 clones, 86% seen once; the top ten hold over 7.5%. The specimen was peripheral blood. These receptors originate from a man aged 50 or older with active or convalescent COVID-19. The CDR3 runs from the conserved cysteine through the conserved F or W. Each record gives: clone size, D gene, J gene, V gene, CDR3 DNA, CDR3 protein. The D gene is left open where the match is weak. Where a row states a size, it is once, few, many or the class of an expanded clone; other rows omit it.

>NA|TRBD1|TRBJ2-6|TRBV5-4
TGTGCCAGCAGCTTGGGGGGACAGGGGGTTGGGGCCAACGTCCTGACTTTC
CASSLGGQGVGANVLTF
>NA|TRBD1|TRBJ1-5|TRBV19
TGTGCCAGTAGCCAAACAGGGGGAGGCAATCAGCCCCAGCATTTT
CASSQTGGGNQPQHF
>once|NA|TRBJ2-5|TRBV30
TGTGCCTGGAGTAAACACATGACAGTACAAGAGACCCAGTACTTC
CAWSKHMTVQETQYF
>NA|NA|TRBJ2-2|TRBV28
TGTGCCAGCAGTTTAAGCCGGTCGACAGACGCGAACACCGGGGAGCTGTTTTTT
CASSLSRSTDANTGELFF
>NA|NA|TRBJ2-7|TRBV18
TGTGCCAGCCTCGCGGTCTTAGACGGCGAGCAGTACTTC
CASLAVLDGEQYF
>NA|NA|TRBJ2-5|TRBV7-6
TGTGCCAGCACCTCACAGGGAGAAGAGACCCAGTACTTC
CASTSQGEETQYF
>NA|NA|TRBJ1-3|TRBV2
TGTGCCAGCAGTGATGGAGGGTCCTTCACCATATATTTT
CASSDGGSFTIYF
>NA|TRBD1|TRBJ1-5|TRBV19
TGTGCCAGTGGGAGACGGACAGGATCCCAACGGGGCAATCAGCCCCAGCATTTT
CASGRRTGSQRGNQPQHF
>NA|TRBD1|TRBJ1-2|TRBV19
TGTGCCAGTATTCGGGTCCCGGGACAGTCTACTGGCTACACCTTC
CASIRVPGQSTGYTF
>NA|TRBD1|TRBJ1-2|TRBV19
TGTGCCAGTAGTATCGGAAGCGATCTGAGGACAGGGCTAAACTATGGCTACACCTTC
CASSIGSDLRTGLNYGYTF
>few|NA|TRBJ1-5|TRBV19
TGTGCCAGTTCGGGGAATTATCAGCCCCAGCATTTT
CASSGNYQPQHF
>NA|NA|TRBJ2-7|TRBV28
TGTGCCAGCAGTTCCGGACAGTTTACCTACGAGCAGTACTTC
CASSSGQFTYEQYF
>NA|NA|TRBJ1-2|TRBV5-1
TGCGCCAGCAGCTTGGGCAGTAACTATGGCTACACCTTC
CASSLGSNYGYTF
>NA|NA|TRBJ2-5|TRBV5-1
TGCGCCAGCAGCTTGGGGGGGGACCCGAGTGAGACCCAGTACTTC
CASSLGGDPSETQYF
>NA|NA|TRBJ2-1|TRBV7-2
TGTGCCAGCAGCTTAGAGAACAGGGTAACCTCCGTCGGTGCCAATGAGCAGTTCTTC
CASSLENRVTSVGANEQFF